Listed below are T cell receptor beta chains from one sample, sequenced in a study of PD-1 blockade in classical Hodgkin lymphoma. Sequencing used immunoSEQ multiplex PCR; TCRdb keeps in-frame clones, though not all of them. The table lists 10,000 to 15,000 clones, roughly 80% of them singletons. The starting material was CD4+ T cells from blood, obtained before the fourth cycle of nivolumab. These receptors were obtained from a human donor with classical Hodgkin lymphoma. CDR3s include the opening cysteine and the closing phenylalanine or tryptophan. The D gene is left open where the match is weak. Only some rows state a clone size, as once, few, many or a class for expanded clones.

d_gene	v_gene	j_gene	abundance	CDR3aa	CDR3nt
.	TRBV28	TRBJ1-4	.	CASTSRRSPNEKLFF	TGTGCCAGTACAAGCCGACGGAGTCCTAATGAAAAACTGTTTTTT
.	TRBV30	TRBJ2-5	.	CAWSLGLLETQYF	TGTGCCTGGAGCCTAGGGCTCCTGGAGACCCAGTACTTC
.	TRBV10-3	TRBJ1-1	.	CAIQSRGGTNTEAFF	TGTGCCATCCAATCGCGCGGGGGCACGAACACTGAAGCTTTCTTT
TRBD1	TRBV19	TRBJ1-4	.	CASSMNRGLLEKLFF	TGTGCCAGTAGTATGAACAGGGGGCTCCTTGAAAAACTGTTTTTT
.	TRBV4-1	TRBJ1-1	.	CASSQDWSRTEAFF	TGCGCCAGCAGCCAAGACTGGAGTAGAACTGAAGCTTTCTTT
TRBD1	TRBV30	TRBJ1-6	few	CAWRQGDSPLHF	TGTGCCTGGCGACAGGGCGATTCACCCCTCCACTTT
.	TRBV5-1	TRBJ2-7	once	CASSLVGRGTSYEQYF	TGCGCCAGCAGCTTGGTGGGCAGGGGAACATCCTACGAGCAGTACTTC
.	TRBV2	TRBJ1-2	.	CASSPDSRYGYTF	TGTGCCAGCAGTCCGGACAGTCGCTATGGCTACACCTTC
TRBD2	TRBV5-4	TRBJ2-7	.	CASTLKAGPHSYEQYF	TGTGCCAGCACCCTTAAAGCGGGGCCTCACTCCTACGAGCAGTACTTC
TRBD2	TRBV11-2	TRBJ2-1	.	CASSSQREGPRNEQFF	TGTGCCAGCAGCTCCCAGCGGGAGGGCCCGCGCAATGAGCAGTTCTTC
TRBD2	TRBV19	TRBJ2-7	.	CASSILATSGRAYEQYF	TGTGCCAGTAGTATCCTCGCGACTAGCGGGAGGGCCTACGAGCAGTACTTC
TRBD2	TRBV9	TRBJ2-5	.	CASSTAGLARETQYF	TGTGCCAGCAGCACCGCGGGACTAGCGCGAGAGACCCAGTACTTC
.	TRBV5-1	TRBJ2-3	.	CASGGPWEDTQYF	TGCGCCAGCGGGGGCCCTTGGGAAGATACGCAGTATTTT
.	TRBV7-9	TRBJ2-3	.	CASSQKRLETDTQYF	TGTGCCAGCAGCCAAAAGAGACTAGAAACAGATACGCAGTATTTT
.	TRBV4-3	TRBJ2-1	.	CASSQNYLSSYNEQFF	TGCGCCAGCAGCCAAAACTACCTGAGCTCCTACAATGAGCAGTTCTTC
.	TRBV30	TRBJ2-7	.	CAWRGLGFLFYF	TGTGCCTGGAGGGGTCTCGGTTTCCTCTTTTACTTC
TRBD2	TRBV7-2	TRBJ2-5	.	CASSLLLAGGGETQYF	TGTGCCAGCAGCTTGTTGCTAGCGGGTGGTGGGGAGACCCAGTACTTC
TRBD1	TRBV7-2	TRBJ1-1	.	CASSTRQGTNTEAFF	TGTGCCAGCAGCACTCGACAGGGGACAAACACTGAAGCTTTCTTT
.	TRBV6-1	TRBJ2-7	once	CASSRHLSYEQYF	TGTGCCAGCAGTCGACACCTCTCCTACGAGCAGTACTTC
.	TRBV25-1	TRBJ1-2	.	CASKPHGRRYGYTF	TGTGCCAGCAAACCACATGGGAGGAGGTATGGCTACACCTTC
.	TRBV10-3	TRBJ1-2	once	CAIKGVNYGYTF	TGTGCCATCAAGGGGGTGAACTATGGCTACACCTTC
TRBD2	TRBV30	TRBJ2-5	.	CAWTSGTRETQYF	TGTGCCTGGACCTCCGGGACTAGGGAGACCCAGTACTTC
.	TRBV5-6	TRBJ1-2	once	CASSLVSSYGYTF	TGTGCCAGCAGCTTGGTTAGTTCCTATGGCTACACCTTC
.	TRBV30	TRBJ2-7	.	CAWTLGPPMGEQYF	TGTGCCTGGACCCTCGGGCCCCCTATGGGCGAGCAGTACTTC